This record concerns one T cell receptor (beta chain) sequence. TCRdb analysed the 5' RACE reads with MiXCR anew, one entry per CDR3 protein. The table shows 1.5 million or so distinct CDR3 sequences, with about 31% occurring only once. The data stem from a study of identical twins. The sequenced sample consisted of cord blood. This clonotype originated in a newborn girl in good health.

CDR3 sequence: CAISETGTSGDNEQYF. CDR3 nucleotide sequence: TGTGCCATCAGTGAGACGGGGACTAGTGGAGACAATGAGCAGTACTTC. The chain couples TRBV10-3 to TRBJ2-7; 8 nucleotides line up with TRBD2. Germline V CDR1 and CDR2: ENHRY, SYGVKD. Trimming took 2 bases from V and 7 from J; bases not matched to a gene: 13. CDR3 size: 16 residues.